This is a list of T cell receptor beta chains from one sample in a study of T cells after yellow fever vaccination. TCRdb fed the 5' RACE reads into MiXCR, producing one record per CDR3 protein. This sample carries almost 600,000 distinct CDR3 sequences, roughly 14% of them seen once, and the ten largest clones take around 15%. The starting material was PBMCs, obtained on the day of the yellow fever booster vaccination. The receptors originated from a man in his thirties or forties who received the YFV17D yellow fever vaccine. Both conserved end residues are part of each CDR3. D genes are given only for firm matches. Some rows mark clone size as missing; the rest say once, few, many or name a class of expanded clone.

clone_size j_call d_call v_call cdr3_length cdr3_nt cdr3_aa
few TRBJ2-5 . TRBV18 12 TGTGCCAGCTCACCGGTAGATGAGACCCAGTACTTC CASSPVDETQYF
few TRBJ2-1 TRBD1 TRBV3-1 16 TGTGCCAGCAGCCAAGAAGGGACAGGGGGCTACAATGAGCAGTTCTTC CASSQEGTGGYNEQFF
few TRBJ1-1 . TRBV15 13 TGTGCCACCAGCAGAGCAATGGGAAATGCAGCTTTCTTT CATSRAMGNAAFF
few TRBJ2-3 . TRBV12-3/TRBV12-4 13 TGTGCCAGCACCGGGGGTTTTGCAGATACGCAGTATTTT CASTGGFADTQYF
few TRBJ2-1 . TRBV3-1 13 TGTGCCAGCAGCCAAGTGGGGCCGGAGGAGCAGTTCTTC CASSQVGPEEQFF
. TRBJ2-7 TRBD1 TRBV6-1 15 TGTGCCAGCAGTAGAACCGGGACAGGGCTTCTCGAGCAGTACTTC CASSRTGTGLLEQYF
. TRBJ2-5 . TRBV5-1 13 TGCGCCAGCAGCTATCGGGGGGCGGAGACCCAGTACTTC CASSYRGAETQYF
few TRBJ2-1 . TRBV7-8 15 TGTGCCAGCAGCTTCTCGGACAGAGGTCTAAATGAGCAGTTCTTC CASSFSDRGLNEQFF
. TRBJ2-5 TRBD2 TRBV7-8 19 TGTGCCAGCAGCTTCTCCCGGACTAGCGGGAGACAAGGCGGAGAGACCCAGTACTTC CASSFSRTSGRQGGETQYF
. TRBJ2-7 TRBD2 TRBV6-1 15 TGTGCCAGCATAGAAATTACTAGCGGCCACTACGAGCAGTACTTC CASIEITSGHYEQYF
. TRBJ2-1 TRBD2 TRBV5-1 15 TGCGCCAGCAGCTTGGTCGGCGGGAGTTACTCTGAGCAGTTCTTC CASSLVGGSYSEQFF
many TRBJ2-3 TRBD2 TRBV7-2 16 TGTGCCAGCAGCACAAGCGGGACCTCTAGCACAGATACGCAGTATTTT CASSTSGTSSTDTQYF
few TRBJ2-3 TRBD2 TRBV4-3 17 TGCGCCAGCAGCCAAGAGCGGACTAGCGGGGACGGGGGTACGCAGTATTTT CASSQERTSGDGGTQYF
many TRBJ2-3 . TRBV6-6 11 TGTGCCAGCCTAAGGACAGATACGCAGTATTTT CASLRTDTQYF
. TRBJ1-1 . TRBV20-1 15 TGCAGTGCTAGAGATCTGCAGTTGGGTGGAACTGAAGCTTTCTTT CSARDLQLGGTEAFF
. TRBJ2-5 TRBD2 TRBV18 16 TGTGCCAGCTCACCACGGCTAGCGGGGGCACAAGAGACCCAGTACTTC CASSPRLAGAQETQYF
. TRBJ2-7 . TRBV20-1 14 TGCAGTGCTAGAGATTTGGGCCGGCAGTACGAGCAGTACTTC CSARDLGRQYEQYF
many TRBJ2-1 TRBD2 TRBV7-9 14 TGTGCCAGCAGCCAAAGATCAGCGGGAGTGCCACCGTTCTTC CASSQRSAGVPPFF
. TRBJ1-2 TRBD1 TRBV11-2 14 TGTGCCAGCAGCCGGGACAGGAGTTCGCGGGGCTACACCTTC CASSRDRSSRGYTF
. TRBJ1-2 . TRBV12-3/TRBV12-4 12 TGTGCCAGCAGTAGTCAGATCTATGGCTACACCTTC CASSSQIYGYTF
many TRBJ2-2 . TRBV3-1 14 TGTGCCAGCCCTGCCCAGGGTCGCACCGGGGAGCTGTTTTTT CASPAQGRTGELFF
few TRBJ2-4 . TRBV20-1 14 TGCAGTGCTCAGAGGGAGAGGGGAGAAAATATTCAGTACTTC CSAQRERGENIQYF
. TRBJ2-2 . TRBV24-1 17 TGTGCCACCAGTGATTTGCGTGAAGCCGGATTATCCGGGGAGCTGTTTTTT CATSDLREAGLSGELFF
many TRBJ2-3 TRBD1 TRBV5-1 14 TGCGCCAGCAGCTTGGCAACAGGGGCAGATACGCAGTATTTT CASSLATGADTQYF
few TRBJ2-1 TRBD1 TRBV4-3 15 TGCGCCAGCAGCCAAGCCGGACAGGGAGGCAATGAGCAGTTCTTC CASSQAGQGGNEQFF
. TRBJ2-3 . TRBV4-3 14 TGCGCCAGCGGCCAAGTGGGGGGCACAGATACGCAGTATTTT CASGQVGGTDTQYF
. TRBJ2-2 TRBD2 TRBV10-1 16 TGCGCCAGCAGGGATGGACTAGCGGGTAACACCGGGGAGCTGTTTTTT CASRDGLAGNTGELFF